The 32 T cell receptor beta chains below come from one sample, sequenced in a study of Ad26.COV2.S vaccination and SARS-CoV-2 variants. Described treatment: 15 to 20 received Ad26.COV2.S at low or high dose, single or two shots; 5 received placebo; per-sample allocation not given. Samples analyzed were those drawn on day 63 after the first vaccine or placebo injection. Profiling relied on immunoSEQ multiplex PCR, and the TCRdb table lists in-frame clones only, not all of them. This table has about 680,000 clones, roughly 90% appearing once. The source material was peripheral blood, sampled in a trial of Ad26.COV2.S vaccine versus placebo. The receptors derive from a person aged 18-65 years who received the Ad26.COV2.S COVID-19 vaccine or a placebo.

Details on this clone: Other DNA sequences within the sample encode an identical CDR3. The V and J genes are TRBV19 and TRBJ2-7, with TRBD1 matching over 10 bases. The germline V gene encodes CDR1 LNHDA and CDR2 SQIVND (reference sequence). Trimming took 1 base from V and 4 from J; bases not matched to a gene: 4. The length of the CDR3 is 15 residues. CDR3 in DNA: TGTGCCAGTAGTATAGGCGGGACAGGGGCTTACGAGCAGTACTTC. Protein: CASSIGGTGAYEQYF. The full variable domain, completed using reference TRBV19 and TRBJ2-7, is DGGITQSPKYLFRKEGQNVTLSCEQNLNHDAMYWYRQDPGQGLRLIYYSQIVNDFQKGDIAEGYSVSREKKESFPLTVTSAQKNPTAFYLCASSIGGTGAYEQYFGPGTRLTVT.

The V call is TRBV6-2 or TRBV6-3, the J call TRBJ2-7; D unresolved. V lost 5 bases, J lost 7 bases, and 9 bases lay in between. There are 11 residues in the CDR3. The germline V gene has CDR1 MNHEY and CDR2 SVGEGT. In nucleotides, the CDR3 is TGTGCCAGCAGTGTGGGTGAAGAGCAGTACTTC. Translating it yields CASSVGEEQYF.

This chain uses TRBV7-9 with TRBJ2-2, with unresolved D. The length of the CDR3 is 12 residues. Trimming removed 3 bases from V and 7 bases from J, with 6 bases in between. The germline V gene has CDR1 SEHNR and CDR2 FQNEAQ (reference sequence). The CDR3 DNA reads TGTGCCAGCAGCTTTCTTGGCGGGGAGCTGTTTTTT. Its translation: CASSFLGGELFF.

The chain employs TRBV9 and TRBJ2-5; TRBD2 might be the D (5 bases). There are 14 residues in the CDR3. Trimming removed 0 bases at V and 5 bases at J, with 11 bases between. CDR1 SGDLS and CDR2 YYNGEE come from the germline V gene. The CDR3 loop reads CASSVGGGGETQYF. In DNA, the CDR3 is TGTGCCAGCAGCGTAGGAGGTGGCGGGGAGACCCAGTACTTC.

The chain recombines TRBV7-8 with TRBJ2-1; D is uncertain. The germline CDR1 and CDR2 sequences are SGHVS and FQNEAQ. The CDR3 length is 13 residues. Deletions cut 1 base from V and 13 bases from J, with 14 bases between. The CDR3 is CASSLVPQERQFF. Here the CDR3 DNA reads TGTGCCAGCAGCTTAGTCCCGCAGGAACGACAGTTCTTC.

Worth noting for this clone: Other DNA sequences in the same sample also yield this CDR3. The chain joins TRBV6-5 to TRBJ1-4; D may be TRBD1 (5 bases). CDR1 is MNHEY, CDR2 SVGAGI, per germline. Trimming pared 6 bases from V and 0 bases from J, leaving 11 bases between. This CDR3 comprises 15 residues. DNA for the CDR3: TGTGCCAGCAGCTATGGGACGGCAACTAATGAAAAACTGTTTTTT. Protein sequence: CASSYGTATNEKLFF.

The CDR3, as DNA: TGTGCCAGCAGTCCCAGGGAGGAGGATGAAAAACTGTTTTTT. It yields the protein CASSPREEDEKLFF. The V and J genes are TRBV5-4 and TRBJ1-4; possible D gene TRBD1, 5 bases. Between the trimmed V and J ends, which lost 5 bases and 6 bases, there was a span of 14 bases. Germline V lookup: CDR1 SGHNT, CDR2 YYREEE (reference sequence). CDR3 length equals 14 residues.

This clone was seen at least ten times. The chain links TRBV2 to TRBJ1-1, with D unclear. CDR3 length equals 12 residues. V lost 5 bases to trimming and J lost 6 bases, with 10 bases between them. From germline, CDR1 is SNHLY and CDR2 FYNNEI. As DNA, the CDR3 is TGTGCCAGCAGTAGACAAGGTTCTGAAGCTTTCTTT. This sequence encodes CASSRQGSEAFF.

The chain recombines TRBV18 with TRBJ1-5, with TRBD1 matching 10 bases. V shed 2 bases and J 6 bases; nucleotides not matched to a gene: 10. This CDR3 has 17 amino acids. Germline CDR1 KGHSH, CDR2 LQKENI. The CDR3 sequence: CASSPYESGTGVQPQHF. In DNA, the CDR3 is TGTGCCAGCTCACCATACGAATCCGGGACAGGGGTTCAGCCCCAGCATTTT.

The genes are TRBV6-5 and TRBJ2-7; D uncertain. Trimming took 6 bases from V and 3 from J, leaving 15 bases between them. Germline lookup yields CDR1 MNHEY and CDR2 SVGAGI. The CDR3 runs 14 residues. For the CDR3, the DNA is TGTGCCAGCAGAGGAACCAGAGGTTTCTACGAGCAGTACTTC. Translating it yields CASRGTRGFYEQYF.

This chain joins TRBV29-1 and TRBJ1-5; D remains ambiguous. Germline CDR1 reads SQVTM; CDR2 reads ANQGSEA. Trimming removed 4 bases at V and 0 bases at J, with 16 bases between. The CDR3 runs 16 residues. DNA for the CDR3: TGCAGCGTTGTGTTTCGGGGAACGGCTAGCAATCAGCCCCAGCATTTT. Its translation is CSVVFRGTASNQPQHF.

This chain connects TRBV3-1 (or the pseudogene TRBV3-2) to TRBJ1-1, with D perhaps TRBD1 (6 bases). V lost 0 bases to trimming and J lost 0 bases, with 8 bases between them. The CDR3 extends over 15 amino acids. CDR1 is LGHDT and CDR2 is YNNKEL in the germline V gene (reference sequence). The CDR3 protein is CASSQEGTLNTEAFF. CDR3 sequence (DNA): TGTGCCAGCAGCCAAGAAGGGACACTGAACACTGAAGCTTTCTTT.

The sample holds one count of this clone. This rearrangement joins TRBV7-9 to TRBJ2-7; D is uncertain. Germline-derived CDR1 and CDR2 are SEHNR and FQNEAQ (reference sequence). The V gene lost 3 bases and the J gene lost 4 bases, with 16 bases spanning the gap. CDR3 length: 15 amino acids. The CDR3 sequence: CASSFSVAATYEQYF. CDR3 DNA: TGTGCCAGCAGCTTTTCGGTAGCTGCAACTTACGAGCAGTACTTC. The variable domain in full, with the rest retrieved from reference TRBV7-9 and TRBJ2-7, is DTGVSQNPRHKITKRGQNVTFRCDPISEHNRLYWYRQTLGQGPEFLTYFQNEAQLEKSRLLSDRFSAERPKGSFSTLEIQRTEQGDSAMYLCASSFSVAATYEQYFGPGTRLTVT.

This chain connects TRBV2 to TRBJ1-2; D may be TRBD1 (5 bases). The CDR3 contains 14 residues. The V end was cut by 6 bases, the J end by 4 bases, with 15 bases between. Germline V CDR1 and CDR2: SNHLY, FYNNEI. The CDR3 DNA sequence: TGTGCCAGCAGGGGGGAGGCGAATAGCTATGGCTACACCTTC. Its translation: CASRGEANSYGYTF.

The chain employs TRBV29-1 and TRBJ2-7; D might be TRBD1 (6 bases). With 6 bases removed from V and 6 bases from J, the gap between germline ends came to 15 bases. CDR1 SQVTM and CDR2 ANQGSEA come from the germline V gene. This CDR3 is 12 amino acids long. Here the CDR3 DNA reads TGCAGCGTCAGCAGGGGTGAGGTCGAGCAGTACTTC. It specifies CSVSRGEVEQYF.

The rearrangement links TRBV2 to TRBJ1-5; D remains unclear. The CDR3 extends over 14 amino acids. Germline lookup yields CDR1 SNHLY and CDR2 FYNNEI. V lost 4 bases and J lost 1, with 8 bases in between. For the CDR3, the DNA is TGTGCCAGCAGTGTTGGTAAGAGCAATCAGCCCCAGCATTTT. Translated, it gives CASSVGKSNQPQHF.

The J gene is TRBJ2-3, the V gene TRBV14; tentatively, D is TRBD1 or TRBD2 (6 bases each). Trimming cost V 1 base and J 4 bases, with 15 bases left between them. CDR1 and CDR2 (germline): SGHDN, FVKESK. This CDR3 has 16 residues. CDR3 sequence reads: CASSQVGGRGADTQYF. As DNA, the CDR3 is TGTGCCAGCAGCCAAGTAGGGGGGCGCGGCGCAGATACGCAGTATTTT.

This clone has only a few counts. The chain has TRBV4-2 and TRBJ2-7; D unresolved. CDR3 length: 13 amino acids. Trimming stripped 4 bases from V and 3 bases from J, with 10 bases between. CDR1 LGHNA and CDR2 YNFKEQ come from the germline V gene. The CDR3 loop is CASSPRGIYEQYF. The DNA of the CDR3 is TGTGCCAGCAGCCCTAGAGGAATCTACGAGCAGTACTTC.

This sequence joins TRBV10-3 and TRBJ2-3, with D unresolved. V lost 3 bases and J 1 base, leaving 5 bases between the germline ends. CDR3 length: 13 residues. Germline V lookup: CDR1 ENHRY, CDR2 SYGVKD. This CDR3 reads CAISDYGTDTQYF. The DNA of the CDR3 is TGTGCCATCAGTGATTATGGCACAGATACGCAGTATTTT.

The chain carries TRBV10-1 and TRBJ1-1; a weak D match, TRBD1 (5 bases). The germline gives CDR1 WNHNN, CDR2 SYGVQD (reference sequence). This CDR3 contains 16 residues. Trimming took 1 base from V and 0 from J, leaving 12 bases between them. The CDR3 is CASSEFGGAMNTEAFF. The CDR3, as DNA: TGCGCCAGCAGTGAGTTTGGAGGGGCCATGAACACTGAAGCTTTCTTT.

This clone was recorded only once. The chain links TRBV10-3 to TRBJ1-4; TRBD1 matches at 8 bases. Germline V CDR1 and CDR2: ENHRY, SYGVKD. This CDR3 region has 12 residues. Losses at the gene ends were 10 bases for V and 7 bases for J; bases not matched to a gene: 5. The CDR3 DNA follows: TGTGCCACCCAGGGGGCTCGTGAAAAACTGTTTTTT. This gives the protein CATQGAREKLFF.

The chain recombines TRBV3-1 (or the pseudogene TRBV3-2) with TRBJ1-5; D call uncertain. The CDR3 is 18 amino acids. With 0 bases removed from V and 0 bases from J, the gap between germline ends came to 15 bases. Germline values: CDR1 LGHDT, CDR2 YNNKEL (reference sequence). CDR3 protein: CASSQERGSRYSNQPQHF. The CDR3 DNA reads TGTGCCAGCAGCCAAGAGAGAGGGTCCCGTTATAGCAATCAGCCCCAGCATTTT.

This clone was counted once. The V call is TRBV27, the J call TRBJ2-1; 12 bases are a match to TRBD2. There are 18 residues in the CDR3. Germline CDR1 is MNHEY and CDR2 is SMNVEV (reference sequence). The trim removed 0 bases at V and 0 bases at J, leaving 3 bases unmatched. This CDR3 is CASSLSVTSGSSYNEQFF. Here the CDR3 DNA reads TGTGCCAGCAGTTTATCTGTGACTAGCGGGAGCTCCTACAATGAGCAGTTCTTC.

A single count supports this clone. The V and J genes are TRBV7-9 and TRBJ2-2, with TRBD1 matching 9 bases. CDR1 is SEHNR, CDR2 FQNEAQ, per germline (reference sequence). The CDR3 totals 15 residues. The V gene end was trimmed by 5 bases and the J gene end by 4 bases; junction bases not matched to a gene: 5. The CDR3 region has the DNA TGTGCCAGCAGCCCCGGGACAGGGAGCACCGGGGAGCTGTTTTTT. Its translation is CASSPGTGSTGELFF.

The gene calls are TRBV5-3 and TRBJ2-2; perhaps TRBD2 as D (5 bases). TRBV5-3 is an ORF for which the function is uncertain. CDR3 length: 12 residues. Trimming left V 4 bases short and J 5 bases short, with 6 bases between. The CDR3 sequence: CARSRETGELFF. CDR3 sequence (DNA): TGTGCCAGAAGCCGGGAAACCGGGGAGCTGTTTTTT.

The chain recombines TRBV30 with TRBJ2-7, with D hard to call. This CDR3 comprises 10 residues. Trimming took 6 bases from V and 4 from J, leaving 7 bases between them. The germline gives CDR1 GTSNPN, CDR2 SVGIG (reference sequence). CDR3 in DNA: TGTGCCTGCGGAGCGTACGAGCAGTACTTC. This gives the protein CACGAYEQYF.

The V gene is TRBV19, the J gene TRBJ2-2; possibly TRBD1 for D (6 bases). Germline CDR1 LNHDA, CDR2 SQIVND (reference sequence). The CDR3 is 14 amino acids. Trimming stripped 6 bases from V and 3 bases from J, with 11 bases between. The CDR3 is CASSLRGHTGELFF. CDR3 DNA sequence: TGTGCCAGTAGCCTCAGGGGACACACCGGGGAGCTGTTTTTT.

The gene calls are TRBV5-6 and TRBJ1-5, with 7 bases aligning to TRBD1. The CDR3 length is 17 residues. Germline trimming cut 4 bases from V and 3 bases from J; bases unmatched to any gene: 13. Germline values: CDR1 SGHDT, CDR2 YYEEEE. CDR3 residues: CASSRTGRRADNQPQHF. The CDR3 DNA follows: TGTGCCAGCAGCAGGACAGGACGAAGGGCGGACAATCAGCCCCAGCATTTT.

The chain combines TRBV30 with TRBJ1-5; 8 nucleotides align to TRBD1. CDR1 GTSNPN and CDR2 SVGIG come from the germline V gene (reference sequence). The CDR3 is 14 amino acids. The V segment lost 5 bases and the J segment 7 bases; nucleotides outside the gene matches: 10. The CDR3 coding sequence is TGTGCCTGGGCCCAGGGGGCTACTAACCAGCCCCAGCATTTT. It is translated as CAWAQGATNQPQHF.

The CDR3 region is CASSRGLAGAYEQYF. DNA for the CDR3: TGTGCCAGCAGCCGCGGACTAGCGGGGGCCTACGAGCAGTACTTC. The V gene is TRBV6-5, the J gene TRBJ2-7; 13 bases agree with TRBD2. This CDR3 has 15 amino acids. V gave up 6 bases and J gave up 2 bases; unmatched junction bases: 4. Germline CDR1 MNHEY, CDR2 SVGAGI.

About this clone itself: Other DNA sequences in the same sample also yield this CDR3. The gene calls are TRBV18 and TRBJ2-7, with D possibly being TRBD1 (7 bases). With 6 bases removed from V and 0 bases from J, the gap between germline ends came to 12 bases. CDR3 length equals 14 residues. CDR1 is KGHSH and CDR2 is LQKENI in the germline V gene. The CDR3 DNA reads TGTGCCAGCTCCCTGCGGGACAGCTCCTACGAGCAGTACTTC. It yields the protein CASSLRDSSYEQYF.

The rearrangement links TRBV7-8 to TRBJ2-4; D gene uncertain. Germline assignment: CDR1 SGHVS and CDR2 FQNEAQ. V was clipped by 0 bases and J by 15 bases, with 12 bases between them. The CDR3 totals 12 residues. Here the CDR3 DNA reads TGTGCCAGCAGCTTAGCGAACAGTGGGGTGTACTTC. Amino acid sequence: CASSLANSGVYF. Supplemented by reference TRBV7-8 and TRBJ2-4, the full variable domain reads GAGVSQSPRYKVAKRGQDVALRCDPISGHVSLFWYQQALGQGPEFLTYFQNEAQLDKSGLPSDRFFAERPEGSVSTLKIQRTQQEDSAVYLCASSLANSGVYFGAGTRLSVL.